The sequence of this T cell receptor (beta chain) was determined in a study of cytomegalovirus exposure and HLA in healthy donors. Study at large: Of the donors genotyped, several hundred in all, 81% fell in the Caucasian-associated ancestry cluster. Findings and limits, study-wide: Clonal expansion was found to be greater in HLA-associated TCR beta chains than in equally common others in a later analysis. TCR beta sequences reportedly predicted most subjects' HLA-A and HLA-B alleles accurately.

Comments on this clone: Its matching antigen is unknown.

The CDR3 runs 17 residues. CDR1 and CDR2 (germline): MGHRA, YSYEKL. V dropped 1 base and J dropped 5; count of bases not matched to a gene: 12. PCR involved 60 Vbeta and 13 Jbeta primers. TCRdb's table, derived via immunoSEQ multiplex PCR, lists solely in-frame clones and lacks some. This table has under 200,000 clones, 75% to 85% appearing once. Samples came from healthy bone marrow donors. The V gene is TRBV4-1, the J gene TRBJ2-7; 9 bases are shared with TRBD1. The receptor was derived from a girl aged 2-10 years in good health and CMV-seropositive. Sequencing was carried out using PBMCs. CDR3 residues: CASSQGLWGQGTDEQYF. In DNA, the CDR3 is TGCGCCAGCAGCCAAGGTTTGTGGGGACAGGGTACAGACGAGCAGTACTTC.